One sample yielded the 5 T cell receptor beta chains listed below, sequenced in a study of yellow fever vaccine responses in identical twins. TCRdb called the RT-PCR reads again in MiXCR, with one record for every CDR3 protein. The sample lists about 1,700 distinct CDR3 sequences, roughly 80% seen once, with 6.8% in the top ten. The sample was T cells from blood (PBMCs), unsorted or a sorted subset (not recorded which), taken before or after yellow fever vaccination (not recorded which). The receptors shown here come from a woman under 30 who received the yellow fever vaccine.

The chain recombines TRBV29-1 with TRBJ1-5, with no clear D. CDR3 size: 12 residues. Trimming cost V 0 bases and J 6 bases, with 6 bases left between them. Germline CDR1 and CDR2: SQVTM and ANQGSEA. In DNA, the CDR3 is TGCAGCGTTGAAGATCGACTTCAGCCCCAGCATTTT. It codes for CSVEDRLQPQHF.

In nucleotides, the CDR3 is TGCGCCAGCAGCCTGAGTCCGGGACAGGCCTACAATGAGCAGTTCTTC. This codes for CASSLSPGQAYNEQFF. The genes are TRBV4-1 and TRBJ2-1; 8 nucleotides match TRBD1. This CDR3 spans 16 amino acids. In germline, CDR1 is MGHRA, CDR2 YSYEKL. V was clipped by 4 bases and J by 2 bases; unmatched bases: 7.

The chain has TRBV20-1 and TRBJ2-7; 9 nucleotides align to TRBD2. This CDR3 spans 14 amino acids. The germline CDR1 and CDR2 sequences are DFQATT and SNEGSKA (reference sequence). V was clipped by 0 bases and J by 1 base; unmatched bases: 1. The DNA of the CDR3 is TGCAGTGCTAGAGATACTAGCGGGTCCTACGAGCAGTACTTC. Translating it yields CSARDTSGSYEQYF.

The rearrangement joins TRBV9 to TRBJ1-1; a weak D match, TRBD1 (5 bases). Germline V gene sequence: CDR1 SGDLS, CDR2 YYNGEE. Between the trimmed V and J ends, which lost 3 bases and 1 base, there was a span of 7 bases. The CDR3 is 13 residues long. The CDR3 protein is CASSDGGNTEAFF. CDR3 nucleotides: TGTGCCAGCAGCGATGGGGGGAACACTGAAGCTTTCTTT. Supplemented by reference TRBV9 and TRBJ1-1, the full variable domain reads DSGVTQTPKHLITATGQRVTLRCSPRSGDLSVYWYQQSLDQGLQFLIQYYNGEERAKGNILERFSAQQFPDLHSELNLSSLELGDSALYFCASSDGGNTEAFFGQGTRLTVV.

The chain combines TRBV11-1 with TRBJ2-7, with D possibly TRBD2 on 6 matching bases. CDR3 length: 16 amino acids. V was trimmed by 1 base and J by 4 bases, leaving 17 bases between them. Germline values: CDR1 SGHAT, CDR2 FQDESV (reference sequence). The CDR3, as DNA: TGTGCCAGCAGCTTAGGTGGGACTGGACGCCGTTACGAGCAGTACTTC. Translated: CASSLGGTGRRYEQYF.